These 30 T cell receptor beta chains share one sample of origin, sequenced in a study. TCRdb used MiXCR to reprocess the 5' RACE reads, holding one entry per CDR3 protein. This table has approximately 60,000 distinct CDR3 sequences, less than 25% appearing once. The sequenced material came from memory CD4+ T cells sorted from a lymph node. Subset noted: memory CD4+ T cells, CD4+CD45RO+CD25-. Source of these receptors: a female donor with breast cancer.

About this clonotype: At one of its ends the junction is not consistent with the germline gene, which may arise from a read error. The chain has TRBV5-1 and TRBJ2-2, with D tentatively TRBD1 (5 bases). The germline CDR1 and CDR2 sequences are SGHRS and YFSETQ. The CDR3 sequence is 14 residues long. CDR3 residues: CASILVGDTGELFF. The CDR3 DNA sequence: TGCGCCAGCATCTTGGTAGGGGACACCGGGGAGCTGTTTTTT.

In its sample, this clonotype was seen once. The chain combines TRBV7-9 with TRBJ2-2; D not certain. The CDR3 covers 12 residues. Trimming left V 8 bases short and J 3 bases short, with 7 bases between. Germline V gene lookup returns CDR1 SEHNR and CDR2 FQNEAQ (reference sequence). The CDR3 DNA follows: TGTGCCAGCGGGTCCTACACCGGGGAGCTGTTTTTT. Protein product: CASGSYTGELFF.

The chain uses TRBV5-1 and TRBJ2-2; D unclear. The CDR3 is 16 residues long. V was trimmed by 0 bases and J by 4 bases, leaving 13 bases between them. Germline V gene lookup returns CDR1 SGHRS and CDR2 YFSETQ. CDR3 DNA sequence: TGCGCCAGCAGCTTGGAAGGTAGCTCTTTCACCGGGGAGCTGTTTTTT. This translates into CASSLEGSSFTGELFF.

This clonotype was seen repeatedly, ten times or more. The chain carries TRBV5-6 and TRBJ2-5; D is possibly TRBD2 (6 bases). This CDR3 has 12 residues. Between the trimmed V and J ends, which lost 4 bases and 4 bases, there was a span of 8 bases. The V gene's germline CDR1 is SGHDT and CDR2 YYEEEE. The CDR3 reads CASSLATETQYF. In DNA form, the CDR3 reads TGTGCCAGCAGCCTAGCGACAGAGACCCAGTACTTC.

V usage is TRBV5-1 and J usage is TRBJ1-2; no clear D. The germline V and J ends were trimmed by 0 bases and 6 bases, with 24 bases remaining between them. CDR3 length equals 18 residues. CDR1 and CDR2 (germline): SGHRS, YFSETQ. The CDR3 is CASSLAIVNPGKMNGYTF. The CDR3 DNA reads TGCGCCAGCAGCTTGGCCATAGTGAATCCTGGAAAGATGAATGGCTACACCTTC.

V gene TRBV29-1 combines with J gene TRBJ2-1; 7 bases are a match to TRBD2. There are 12 residues in the CDR3. V trimming: 3 bases; J trimming: 8 bases; junction bases outside the gene matches: 4. Germline V gene data show CDR1 as SQVTM and CDR2 as ANQGSEA. CDR3: CSVDRGGDEQFF. In nucleotides, the CDR3 is TGCAGCGTTGACCGGGGAGGGGATGAGCAGTTCTTC.

This clonotype has only a few counts. The J gene is TRBJ2-3, the V gene TRBV20-1, with no clear D. This CDR3 spans 14 amino acids. V was clipped by 6 bases and J by 2 bases, with 15 bases between them. The germline gives CDR1 DFQATT, CDR2 SNEGSKA (reference sequence). The CDR3: CSANFLRFTDTQYF. CDR3 nucleotides: TGCAGTGCCAACTTTCTCAGGTTCACAGATACGCAGTATTTT.

This clonotype has more than one count but fewer than ten. CDR3 coding DNA: TGTGCCAGCAGTTTTGCGACAGGGAATGGCTACACCTTC. The encoded protein is CASSFATGNGYTF. This chain connects TRBV12-3 or TRBV12-4 to TRBJ1-2, with TRBD1 matching over 7 bases. There are 13 residues in the CDR3. J lost 6 bases, V lost 3 bases, and 4 bases had no gene match.

This clonotype was recorded a few times. The chain uses TRBV7-9 and TRBJ2-1, with 10 nucleotides matching TRBD2. J lost 7 bases, V lost 7 bases, and 4 bases had no gene match. This CDR3 is built from 13 residues. CDR1 SEHNR and CDR2 FQNEAQ come from the germline V gene (reference sequence). In DNA form, the CDR3 reads TGTGCCAGCACCCCGGGACTAGCGAATGAGCAGTTCTTC. The encoded protein is CASTPGLANEQFF.

This clonotype has only a few counts. The rearrangement joins TRBV7-6 to TRBJ1-3; no clear D. V lost 5 bases, J lost 0 bases, and 11 bases lay in between. This CDR3 spans 15 amino acids. The germline CDR1 and CDR2 sequences are SGHVS and FNYEAQ. Here the CDR3 reads CASSAGRHSGNTIYF. CDR3 coding DNA: TGTGCCAGCAGCGCCGGACGGCACTCTGGAAACACCATATATTTT.

The chain links TRBV5-1 to TRBJ1-2; a possible D gene is TRBD1 (6 bases). The CDR3 consists of 14 residues. Germline CDR1 reads SGHRS; CDR2 reads YFSETQ. The V and J ends lost 1 base and 8 bases respectively, with 15 bases between them. CDR3 residues: CASSLLQGGQGYTF. The CDR3 bases are TGCGCCAGCAGCTTGCTGCAAGGGGGTCAGGGCTACACCTTC. Full variable domain (missing parts from reference TRBV5-1 and TRBJ1-2): KAGVTQTPRYLIKTRGQQVTLSCSPISGHRSVSWYQQTPGQGLQFLFEYFSETQRNKGNFPGRFSGRQFSNSRSEMNVSTLELGDSALYLCASSLLQGGQGYTFGSGTRLTVV.

At least ten counts were recorded for this clonotype. The CDR3 sequence is CASRTDLTDTQYF. CDR3 bases: TGCGCCAGCAGGACAGACCTCACAGATACGCAGTATTTT. The chain is built from TRBV5-1 and TRBJ2-3; perhaps TRBD1 as D (5 bases). Trimming stripped 5 bases from V and 2 bases from J, with 9 bases between. CDR3 length: 13 amino acids. Germline V gives CDR1 SGHRS, CDR2 YFSETQ.

This clonotype came up a few times. V is TRBV5-1 and J is TRBJ2-3, with 8 bases that match TRBD2. The CDR3 is 17 amino acids. The V and J ends lost 4 bases and 2 bases, in that order; junction bases with no gene match: 12. Germline values: CDR1 SGHRS, CDR2 YFSETQ. CDR3 sequence (DNA): TGCGCCAGCAGCAAGGTAGGGTCGGGAGGGCCCACAGATACGCAGTATTTT. It specifies CASSKVGSGGPTDTQYF.

The chain joins TRBV9 to TRBJ1-5; D is unclear. V lost 0 bases to trimming and J lost 5 bases, with 3 bases between them. The germline CDR1 and CDR2 sequences are SGDLS and YYNGEE. This CDR3 comprises 12 residues. CDR3: CASSVVDQPQHF. CDR3 DNA: TGTGCCAGCAGCGTAGTGGATCAGCCCCAGCATTTT.

This rearrangement joins TRBV20-1 to TRBJ2-3, with D hard to call. This CDR3 has 16 amino acids. V gave up 5 bases and J gave up 2 bases, with 20 bases separating them. In germline, CDR1 is DFQATT, CDR2 SNEGSKA (reference sequence). CDR3 nucleotide sequence: TGCAGTGCTGGACCTTTTTTAGCACGATCCACAGATACGCAGTATTTT. Translation: CSAGPFLARSTDTQYF.

Notes on this clonotype: The junction does not match germline at one end; this may be a read error. The V gene is TRBV20-1, the J gene TRBJ1-1, with D possibly TRBD1 on 5 matching bases. CDR3 length: 15 amino acids. CDR1 DFQATT and CDR2 SNEGSKA come from the germline V gene (reference sequence). In DNA, the CDR3 is TGCAGCGCTAGAGGTCGACGGGGGGGGGACACTGAAGCTTTCTTT. This translates into CSARGRRGGDTEAFF.

The J gene is TRBJ2-6, the V gene TRBV5-6; D gene unclear. Germline V gene data show CDR1 as SGHDT and CDR2 as YYEEEE. The V gene lost 3 bases and the J gene lost 3 bases, with 4 bases spanning the gap. The CDR3 consists of 13 residues. The CDR3 reads CASSSVGANVLTF. For the CDR3, the DNA is TGTGCCAGCAGCTCGGTTGGGGCCAACGTCCTGACTTTC.

As regards this clonotype: A read error is possible here, since a much larger clone lies one base away. The chain employs TRBV18 and TRBJ1-2; D is possibly TRBD1 (5 bases). The CDR3 is 12 residues long. Germline V lookup: CDR1 KGHSH, CDR2 LQKENI. Deletions cut 8 bases from V and 7 bases from J, with 14 bases between. CDR3 in DNA: TGTGCCAGCCCATCAGACAGAAGTGGCTACACCTTC. It codes for CASPSDRSGYTF.

Many counts were recorded for this clonotype. The chain recombines TRBV6-5 with TRBJ1-6; no definite D call. CDR1 MNHEY and CDR2 SVGAGI come from the germline V gene. The germline V and J ends were trimmed by 6 bases and 8 bases, with 11 bases remaining between them. This CDR3 region has 13 residues. The CDR3 region has the DNA TGTGCCAGCAGGCTAGGGTCCTATTCACCCCTCCACTTT. This encodes CASRLGSYSPLHF.

In DNA form, the CDR3 reads TGTGCCAGCAGCGTCCTCGTGGCAGGGCTGAACAATGAGCAGTTCTTC. Protein: CASSVLVAGLNNEQFF. The rearrangement joins TRBV7-2 to TRBJ2-1, with TRBD1 as a possible D gene (5 bases). Trimming stripped 5 bases from V and 5 bases from J, with 19 bases between. The CDR3 runs to 16 residues. Germline V gene data show CDR1 as SGHTA and CDR2 as FQGNSA.

The table lists this clonotype with a few counts. The chain recombines TRBV24-1 with TRBJ2-1; 8 bases match TRBD2. CDR1 and CDR2 (germline): KGHDR, SFDVKD. V trimming: 9 bases; J trimming: 4 bases; junction bases outside the gene matches: 4. This CDR3 contains 13 residues. CDR3 sequence: CATQAGGYNEQFF. The CDR3, as DNA: TGTGCCACCCAGGCGGGAGGTTACAATGAGCAGTTCTTC.

The chain employs TRBV4-3 and TRBJ1-4, with D unresolved. V was shortened by 6 bases and J by 5 bases, with 10 bases between the two germline ends. Germline V gives CDR1 LGHNA, CDR2 YSLEER. CDR3 length: 13 residues. As DNA, the CDR3 is TGCGCCAGCAGTCGAGATAGAAATGAAAAACTGTTTTTT. Translating it yields CASSRDRNEKLFF.

As for this clonotype: This clone may be a read error of a much larger clone one base away. J is TRBJ1-2 and V is TRBV9; D not certain. The V gene's germline CDR1 is SGDLS and CDR2 YYNGEE. Trimming took 3 bases from V and 1 from J, leaving 10 bases between them. The CDR3 has 14 residues. CDR3 amino acids: CASSDPWSNYGYTF. The CDR3 region has the DNA TGTGCCAGCAGCGACCCCTGGAGTAACTATGGCTACACCTTC.

This clonotype was seen only a few times. The chain joins TRBV20-1 to TRBJ1-1; 7 positions agree with TRBD1. The V gene end was trimmed by 6 bases and the J gene end by 5 bases; junction bases not matched to a gene: 9. The CDR3 has 13 amino acids. CDR1 and CDR2 from the germline V gene are DFQATT and SNEGSKA (reference sequence). For the CDR3, the DNA is TGCAGTGCGTATCAGGGGGGAGAGACTGAAGCTTTCTTT. It is translated as CSAYQGGETEAFF.

This clonotype has just a few counts. The rearrangement links TRBV6-5 to TRBJ1-2, with unresolved D. Trimming shortened V by 6 bases and J by 8 bases, and 16 bases separated the two germline ends. The CDR3 contains 13 residues. CDR1 and CDR2 (germline): MNHEY, SVGAGI. This CDR3 reads CASSLDWSKGYTF. The CDR3 DNA reads as TGTGCCAGCAGCCTGGACTGGTCGAAAGGCTACACCTTC.

The chain combines TRBV6-1 with TRBJ1-2, with D unresolved. This CDR3 is 14 amino acids long. Germline CDR1 is MNHNS and CDR2 is SASEGT. Between the trimmed V and J ends, which lost 5 bases and 7 bases, there was a span of 17 bases. CDR3 nucleotide sequence: TGTGCCAGCAGTCCCAAGAGGAATGGGGTTGGCTACACCTTC. Translation: CASSPKRNGVGYTF.

The V gene is TRBV9, the J gene TRBJ1-1; D possibly corresponds to TRBD1 (6 bases). This CDR3 comprises 15 residues. Germline values: CDR1 SGDLS, CDR2 YYNGEE. Trimming stripped 0 bases from V and 4 bases from J, with 13 bases between. The CDR3 spells CASSVDGGRGTEAFF. CDR3 nucleotide sequence: TGTGCCAGCAGCGTAGATGGGGGGCGAGGCACTGAAGCTTTCTTT.

This clonotype was observed a handful of times. CDR3 nucleotides: TGTGCCAGCAGAGAGCTAGCGACAGACGAGCAGTACTTC. Its protein is CASRELATDEQYF. The chain recombines TRBV6-2 or TRBV6-3 with TRBJ2-7, with D perhaps TRBD2 (6 bases). The germline V gene has CDR1 MNHEY and CDR2 SVGEGT. V was shortened by 6 bases and J by 5 bases, with 14 bases between the two germline ends. This CDR3 has 13 amino acids.

The chain carries TRBV7-9 and TRBJ2-7, with D possibly matching TRBD2 (5 bases). The germline CDR1 and CDR2 sequences are SEHNR and FQNEAQ (reference sequence). V lost 5 bases and J 6 bases, leaving 11 bases between the germline ends. This CDR3 comprises 12 residues. CDR3 sequence (DNA): TGTGCCAGCAGCCACGGGGTGGGCGAGCAGTACTTC. This gives the protein CASSHGVGEQYF.

The chain combines TRBV3-1 with TRBJ1-1, with TRBD1 matching 8 bases. This CDR3 comprises 15 residues. The germline CDR1 and CDR2 sequences are LGHDT and YNNKEL (reference sequence). The junction had 11 bases not matched to a gene; V was cut back by 0 bases and J by 11 bases. The CDR3 DNA is TGTGCCAGCAGCCAAGATCTGAGACAGGGGATTCGGGCTTTCTTT. It translates to CASSQDLRQGIRAFF.